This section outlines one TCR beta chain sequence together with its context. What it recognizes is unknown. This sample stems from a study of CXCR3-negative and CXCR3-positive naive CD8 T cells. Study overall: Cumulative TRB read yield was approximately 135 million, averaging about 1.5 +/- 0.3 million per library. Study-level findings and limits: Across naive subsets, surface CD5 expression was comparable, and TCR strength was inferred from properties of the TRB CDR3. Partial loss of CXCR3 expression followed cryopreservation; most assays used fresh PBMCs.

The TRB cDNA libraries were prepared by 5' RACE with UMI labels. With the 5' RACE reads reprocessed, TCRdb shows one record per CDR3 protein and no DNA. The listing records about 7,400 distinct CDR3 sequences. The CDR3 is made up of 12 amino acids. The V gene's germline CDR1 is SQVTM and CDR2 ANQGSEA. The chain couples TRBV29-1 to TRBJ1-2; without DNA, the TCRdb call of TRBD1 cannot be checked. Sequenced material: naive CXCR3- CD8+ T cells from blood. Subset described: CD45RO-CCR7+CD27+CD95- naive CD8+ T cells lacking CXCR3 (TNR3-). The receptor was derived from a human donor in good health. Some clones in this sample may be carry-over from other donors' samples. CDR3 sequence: CSVATGDNGYTF.